One and the same sample provided the 20 T cell receptor beta chains below, sequenced in a study of T cell changes during pregnancy in multiple sclerosis. TCRdb's table, derived via immunoSEQ multiplex PCR, lists solely in-frame clones and lacks some. Found here are 50,000 or so clones, roughly 90% of them singletons; the top ten hold about 0.6%. The source was CD4+ T cells from peripheral blood mononuclear cells, collected after pregnancy. The receptor source for this set is a female donor with multiple sclerosis, enrolled in a pregnancy study.

The CDR3 region is CASSLPGIGGYTF. CDR3 DNA sequence: TGTGCCAGCAGCTTACCGGGAATCGGAGGCTACACCTTC. This rearrangement joins TRBV11-2 to TRBJ1-2, with D uncertain. The CDR3 sequence is 13 residues long. Germline V lookup: CDR1 SGHAT, CDR2 FQNNGV. Trimming pared 2 bases from V and 8 bases from J, leaving 12 bases between.

The chain carries TRBV11-3 and TRBJ2-3, with unresolved D. The CDR3 spans 13 residues. CDR1 is SGHNT and CDR2 is YENEEA in the germline V gene. Trimming removed 0 bases from V and 11 bases from J, with 12 bases in between. CDR3 bases: TGTGCCAGCAGCTTAGAGTCAGAGACGGGGCAGTATTTT. Its translation: CASSLESETGQYF.

The J gene is TRBJ2-1, the V gene TRBV30; possible D gene TRBD2, 5 bases. CDR1 GTSNPN and CDR2 SVGIG come from the germline V gene (reference sequence). The length of the CDR3 is 13 residues. Trimming removed 5 bases from V and 2 bases from J, with 10 bases in between. The CDR3: CAWAWRAYNEQFF. CDR3 DNA sequence: TGTGCCTGGGCCTGGCGGGCCTACAATGAGCAGTTCTTC.

The chain employs TRBV7-3 and TRBJ2-3, with 10 bases identical to TRBD2. The V segment lost 2 bases and the J segment 2 bases; nucleotides outside the gene matches: 7. CDR1 SGHTA and CDR2 FQGTGA come from the germline V gene. The CDR3 has 17 residues. CDR3 in amino acids: CASSLGSGTSVTDTQYF. CDR3 bases: TGTGCCAGCAGCTTAGGTTCTGGGACTAGCGTCACAGATACGCAGTATTTT.

This rearrangement joins TRBV19 to TRBJ1-5; tentatively, D is TRBD1 (5 bases). Between the trimmed V and J ends, which lost 3 bases and 2 bases, there was a span of 11 bases. The CDR3 consists of 15 residues. Germline V gene lookup returns CDR1 LNHDA and CDR2 SQIVND (reference sequence). CDR3 nucleotides: TGTGCCAGTAGTATGGGAGGGGTGGGCAATCAGCCCCAGCATTTT. The encoded protein is CASSMGGVGNQPQHF.

V and J are TRBV28 and TRBJ1-6, with D perhaps matching TRBD1 (5 bases). Germline V CDR1 and CDR2: MDHEN, SYDVKM. Trimming pared 6 bases from V and 14 bases from J, leaving 11 bases between. The CDR3 contains 11 residues. CDR3 sequence reads: CASREGRTLHF. The CDR3 DNA sequence: TGTGCCAGCAGGGAGGGGAGGACCCTCCACTTT. The variable domain in full, completed from reference TRBV28 and TRBJ1-6, reads DVKVTQSSRYLVKRTGEKVFLECVQDMDHENMFWYRQDPGLGLRLIYFSYDVKMKEKGDIPEGYSVSREKKERFSLILESASTNQTSMYLCASREGRTLHFGNGTRLTVT.

The rearrangement links TRBV7-2 to TRBJ2-7, with 13 bases fitting TRBD2. The V gene end was trimmed by 2 bases and the J gene end by 7 bases; junction bases not matched to a gene: 8. The CDR3 has 16 residues. Germline loops: CDR1 SGHTA, CDR2 FQGNSA. In DNA form, the CDR3 reads TGTGCCAGCAGCTTAAATGGGGGACTAGCGGGAAGTGAGCAGTACTTC. Protein product: CASSLNGGLAGSEQYF.

J is TRBJ2-7 and V is TRBV10-3, with D possibly being TRBD2 (6 bases). The CDR3 length is 14 residues. V was clipped by 5 bases and J by 3 bases, with 14 bases between them. CDR1 is ENHRY, CDR2 SYGVKD, per germline. The CDR3 protein is CAISSGTGDYEQYF. The CDR3 DNA follows: TGTGCCATCAGTTCCGGGACGGGGGACTACGAGCAGTACTTC.

The chain combines TRBV6-6 with TRBJ2-7; 8 nucleotides agree with TRBD2. The CDR3 totals 16 residues. Losses at the gene ends were 4 bases for V and 6 bases for J; bases not matched to a gene: 14. In germline, CDR1 is MNHNY, CDR2 SVGAGI (reference sequence). CDR3 sequence: CASSSLRASGPGEQYF. In DNA, the CDR3 is TGTGCCAGCAGTTCTTTGAGGGCTAGCGGGCCCGGCGAGCAGTACTTC.

CDR3 bases: TGTGCCAGCAGCTTAGGATACCGTAGGAGCGGGAAGAAAAGCTCCTACAATGAGCAGTTCTTC. Encoded protein: CASSLGYRRSGKKSSYNEQFF. The V gene is TRBV13, the J gene TRBJ2-1; 7 bases match TRBD2. Germline CDR1 PRHDT, CDR2 FYEKMQ (reference sequence). The trim removed 0 bases at V and 0 bases at J, leaving 17 bases unmatched. The CDR3 is 21 residues long.

The rearrangement links TRBV18 to TRBJ1-1; 7 bases are a match to TRBD1. The CDR3 spans 13 residues. The V segment lost 6 bases and the J segment 0 bases; nucleotides outside the gene matches: 1. The germline gives CDR1 KGHSH, CDR2 LQKENI. CDR3 coding DNA: TGTGCCAGCTCCGACAGGGTGAACACTGAAGCTTTCTTT. It encodes CASSDRVNTEAFF.

V gene TRBV19 combines with J gene TRBJ2-6; TRBD1 matches 9 bases. This CDR3 is built from 15 residues. V shed 3 bases and J 8 bases; nucleotides not matched to a gene: 5. Germline-derived CDR1 and CDR2 are LNHDA and SQIVND (reference sequence). The CDR3 nucleotides read TGTGCCAGTAGTATGGGGGGGACAGGGTCCAACGTCCTGACTTTC. It yields the protein CASSMGGTGSNVLTF.

This clone was seen just once. V gene TRBV7-9 combines with J gene TRBJ2-5; 12 bases map to TRBD1. The CDR3 extends over 16 amino acids. With 1 base clipped from V and 5 bases from J, the junction kept 5 bases outside the gene matches. Germline loops: CDR1 SEHNR, CDR2 FQNEAQ (reference sequence). The CDR3 nucleotides read TGTGCCAGCAGCTTAGGGGGGACAGGGGGCGCGGAGACCCAGTACTTC. It yields the protein CASSLGGTGGAETQYF.

The rearrangement uses TRBV7-2 and TRBJ2-6; D is unclear. Trimming stripped 6 bases from V and 0 bases from J, with 12 bases between. From germline, CDR1 is SGHTA and CDR2 FQGNSA. The CDR3 contains 16 residues. In nucleotides, the CDR3 is TGTGCCAGCAGTGCGCAGGCTCTCTCTGGGGCCAACGTCCTGACTTTC. This sequence encodes CASSAQALSGANVLTF.

CDR3 residues: CASSLGGGRATDTQYF. CDR3 coding DNA: TGTGCCAGCAGCTTAGGGGGCGGGAGGGCCACAGATACGCAGTATTTT. The chain has TRBV7-2 and TRBJ2-3; 9 bases are a match to TRBD2. The CDR3 covers 16 residues. In germline, CDR1 is SGHTA, CDR2 FQGNSA. V lost 1 base to trimming and J lost 2 bases; unmatched junction nucleotides: 4.

The V gene is TRBV6-5, the J gene TRBJ1-1, with D perhaps matching TRBD1 (5 bases). Germline V gives CDR1 MNHEY, CDR2 SVGAGI. This CDR3 has 16 residues. V lost 4 bases and J lost 0, with 15 bases in between. CDR3 sequence: CASSSSGGRMNTEAFF. CDR3 sequence (DNA): TGTGCCAGCAGTTCGTCCGGGGGTCGGATGAACACTGAAGCTTTCTTT.

The rearrangement links TRBV7-2 to TRBJ2-2; 14 bases fit TRBD2. The CDR3 runs 19 residues. Germline assignment: CDR1 SGHTA and CDR2 FQGNSA. The V gene end was trimmed by 5 bases and the J gene end by 4 bases; junction bases not matched to a gene: 12. The DNA for the CDR3 is TGTGCCAGCAGCCCCTGGGGACTAGCGGGAGCGCGAGGCACCGGGGAGCTGTTTTTT. Protein sequence: CASSPWGLAGARGTGELFF.

This clone has only a few counts. V is TRBV29-1 and J is TRBJ1-2; 9 nucleotides line up with TRBD1. CDR1 is SQVTM and CDR2 is ANQGSEA in the germline V gene. The CDR3 extends over 13 amino acids. V lost 7 bases and J lost 8; bases outside the gene matches: 11. This CDR3 is CSARADRGFGYTF. The CDR3 nucleotides are TGCAGCGCCCGGGCGGACAGGGGTTTCGGCTACACCTTC.

This clone was observed a few times. V gene TRBV20-1 combines with J gene TRBJ2-1; a weak D match, TRBD1 (6 bases). The germline V and J ends were trimmed by 6 bases and 7 bases, with 10 bases remaining between them. This CDR3 spans 11 amino acids. CDR1 is DFQATT, CDR2 SNEGSKA, per germline (reference sequence). CDR3 bases: TGCAGTGCCCACAGGGAGAATGAGCAGTTCTTC. It specifies CSAHRENEQFF.

The rearrangement joins TRBV6-4 to TRBJ2-3; 8 bases match TRBD2. The J segment lost 6 bases and the V segment lost 4 bases, leaving 6 bases of the junction unmatched. Germline CDR1 and CDR2: MRHNA and SNTAGT. The CDR3 is 14 residues long. The CDR3 nucleotides read TGTGCCAGCAGTGGGGGACTAGACTCGGATACGCAGTATTTT. Protein product: CASSGGLDSDTQYF.